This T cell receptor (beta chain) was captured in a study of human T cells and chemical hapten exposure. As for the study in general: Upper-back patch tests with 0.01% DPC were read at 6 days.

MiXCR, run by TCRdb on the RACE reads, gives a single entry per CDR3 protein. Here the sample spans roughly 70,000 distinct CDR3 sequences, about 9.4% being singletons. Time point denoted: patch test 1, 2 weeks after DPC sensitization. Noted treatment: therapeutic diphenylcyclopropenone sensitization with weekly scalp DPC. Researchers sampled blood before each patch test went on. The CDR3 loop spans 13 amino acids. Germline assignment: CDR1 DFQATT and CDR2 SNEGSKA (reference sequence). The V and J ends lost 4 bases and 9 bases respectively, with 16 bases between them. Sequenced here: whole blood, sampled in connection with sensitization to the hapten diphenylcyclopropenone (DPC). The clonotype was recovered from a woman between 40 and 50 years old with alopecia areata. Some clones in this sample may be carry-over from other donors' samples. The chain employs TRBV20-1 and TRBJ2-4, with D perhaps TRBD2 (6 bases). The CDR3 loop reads CSATRDSGGIQYF. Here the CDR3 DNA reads TGCAGTGCTACCCGGGACTCAGGAGGCATTCAGTACTTC.